The subject of this entry is one T cell receptor beta chain. The antigen is unknown. The CDR3 is made up of 14 amino acids. Germline CDR1 is KGHSH and CDR2 is LQKENI. The ends were cut back, 2 bases at V and 5 bases at J, with 12 bases in the middle. The data originate from a study of early stage breast cancer tumors. Libraries were prepared by immunoSEQ multiplex PCR; TCRdb keeps only in-frame clonotypes and omits some of them. The sample has more than 7,500 clones; about 64% are singletons. Whole-study findings and limits: Compared with adjacent normal breast tissue, tumors showed roughly 2.4-fold greater T cell density and higher clonality. Most shared enriched TCRB sequences were commonly generated ones.

V gene TRBV18 combines with J gene TRBJ1-1; no clear D. The clonotype was recovered from a person in their sixties with breast cancer. Sequencing input: normal breast tissue next to the tumor. The CDR3 DNA reads as TGTGCCAGCTCACCAGGGTCCCAGCGGACTGAAGCTTTCTTT. It yields the protein CASSPGSQRTEAFF. The entire variable domain, with the rest obtained from reference TRBV18 and TRBJ1-1, is as follows: NAGVMQNPRHLVRRRGQEARLRCSPMKGHSHVYWYRQLPEEGLKFMVYLQKENIIDESGMPKERFSAEFPKEGPSILRIQQVVRGDSAAYFCASSPGSQRTEAFFGQGTRLTVV.